This T cell receptor (beta chain) originates from a study of blood T cell repertoires in COVID-19. Study as a whole: The study drew acute and convalescent COVID-19 samples from the United States, Italy and Spain. Sources were T cells, B-cell-depleted T cells, or PBMCs; the material itself was cDNA or gDNA.

Trimming removed 0 bases at V and 6 bases at J, with 10 bases between. The germline CDR1 and CDR2 sequences are LGHNA and YSLEER. The CDR3 contains 14 residues. As handled by the study authors: The assay estimated nucleated cells by amplifying reference gene primers. Assay: immunoSEQ multiplex PCR; the TCRdb copy retains only in-frame clones and omits some. V, J and clone size are those of that table, while D and trimming were read from the DNA. This sample has about 92,000 clones, with approximately 85% found just once. This clone appeared once. V and J are TRBV4-3 and TRBJ2-3; D not certain. This clonotype was sampled from a human donor in a cohort sampled during active COVID-19. Sample: peripheral blood. The CDR3 spells CASSQDGARDTQYF. CDR3 DNA sequence: TGCGCCAGCAGCCAAGACGGTGCGAGGGATACGCAGTATTTT.